This entry is about one T cell receptor (beta chain). Its antigen is unidentified. The same CDR3 can be traced to other DNA sequences in this sample. Most PBMC samples had 480 ng input DNA in six replicates. TCRdb's table, derived via immunoSEQ multiplex PCR, lists solely in-frame clones and lacks some. The sample has approximately 20,000 clones, under 75% seen once. The data stem from a study of neoadjuvant anti-PD-1 for oral cavity cancer. These newly diagnosed stage II-IVA oral cavity squamous cell carcinoma patients had no prior systemic or radiation treatment. Findings and limits, study-wide: TCR analyses covered only a few patients per response group. Pretreatment Treg/Th17 ratio correlated inversely with post-treatment tumor clonality.

This clonotype was sampled from a person between 40 and 80 years old with oral cavity squamous cell carcinoma. Specimen: PBMCs, collected before nivolumab (anti-PD-1) treatment.

The chain's CDR3 is CASRVSTDTQYF. CDR3 nucleotides: TGTGCCAGCAGGGTGAGCACAGATACGCAGTATTTT. The V gene is TRBV2, the J gene TRBJ2-3; D is unresolved. V lost 6 bases and J lost 0, with 4 bases in between. The V gene's germline CDR1 is SNHLY and CDR2 FYNNEI. The CDR3 runs 12 residues. The full variable domain, rest sourced from reference TRBV2 and TRBJ2-3, is EPEVTQTPSHQVTQMGQEVILRCVPISNHLYFYWYRQILGQKVEFLVSFYNNEISEKSEIFDDQFSVERPDGSNFTLKIRSTKLEDSAMYFCASRVSTDTQYFGPGTRLTVL.